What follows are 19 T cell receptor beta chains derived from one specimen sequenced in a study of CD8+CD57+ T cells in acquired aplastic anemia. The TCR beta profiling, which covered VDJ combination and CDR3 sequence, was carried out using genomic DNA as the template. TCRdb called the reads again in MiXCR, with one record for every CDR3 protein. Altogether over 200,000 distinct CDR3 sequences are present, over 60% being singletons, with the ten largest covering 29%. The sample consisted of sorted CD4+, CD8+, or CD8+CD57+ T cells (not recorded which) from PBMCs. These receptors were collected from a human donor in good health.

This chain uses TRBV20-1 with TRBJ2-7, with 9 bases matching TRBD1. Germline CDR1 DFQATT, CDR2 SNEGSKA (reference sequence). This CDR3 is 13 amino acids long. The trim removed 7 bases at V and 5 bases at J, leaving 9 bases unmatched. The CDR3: CSVPVGTGNEQYF. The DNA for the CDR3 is TGCAGTGTCCCGGTCGGGACAGGGAACGAGCAGTACTTC.

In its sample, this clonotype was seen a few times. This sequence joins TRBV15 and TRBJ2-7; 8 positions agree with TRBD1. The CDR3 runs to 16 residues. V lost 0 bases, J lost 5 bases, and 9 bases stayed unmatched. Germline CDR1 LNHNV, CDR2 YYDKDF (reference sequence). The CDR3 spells CATSRDRGTGRHEQYF. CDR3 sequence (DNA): TGTGCCACCAGCAGAGATCGCGGGACAGGTCGACACGAGCAGTACTTC.

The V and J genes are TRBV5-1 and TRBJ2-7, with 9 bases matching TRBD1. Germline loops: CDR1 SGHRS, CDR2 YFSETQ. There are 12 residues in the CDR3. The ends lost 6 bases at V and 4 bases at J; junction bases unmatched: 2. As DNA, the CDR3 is TGCGCCAGCAAACAGGGGGCGTACGAGCAGTACTTC. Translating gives CASKQGAYEQYF.

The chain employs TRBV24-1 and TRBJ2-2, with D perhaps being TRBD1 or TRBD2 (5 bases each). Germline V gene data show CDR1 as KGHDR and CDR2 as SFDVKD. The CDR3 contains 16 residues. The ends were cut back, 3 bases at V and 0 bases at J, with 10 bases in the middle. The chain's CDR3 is CATSDAGTANTGELFF. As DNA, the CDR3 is TGTGCCACCAGTGATGCCGGGACGGCGAACACCGGGGAGCTGTTTTTT.

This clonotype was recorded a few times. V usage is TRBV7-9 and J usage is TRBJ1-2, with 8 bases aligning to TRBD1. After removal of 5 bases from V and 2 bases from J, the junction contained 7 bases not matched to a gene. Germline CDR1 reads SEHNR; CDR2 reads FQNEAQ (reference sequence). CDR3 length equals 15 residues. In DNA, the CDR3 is TGTGCCAGCAGCACCATCCAGGGGGCGAACTATGGCTACACCTTC. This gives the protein CASSTIQGANYGYTF.

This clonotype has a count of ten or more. The CDR3 sequence: CASGTHHNEQFF. CDR3 nucleotides: TGTGCTAGTGGAACCCACCACAATGAGCAGTTCTTC. The rearrangement uses TRBV12-5 and TRBJ2-1; D unclear. This CDR3 comprises 12 residues. Germline V lookup: CDR1 LGHNT, CDR2 FRNRAP. Trimming stripped 6 bases from V and 5 bases from J, with 8 bases between.

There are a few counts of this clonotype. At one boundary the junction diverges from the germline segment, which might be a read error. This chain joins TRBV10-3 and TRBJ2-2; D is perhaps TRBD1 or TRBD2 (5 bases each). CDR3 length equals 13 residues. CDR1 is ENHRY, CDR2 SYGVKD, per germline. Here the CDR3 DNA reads TGTGCCATCACCAGGGTAAACACCGGGGAACTGTTTTTT. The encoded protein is CAITRVNTGELFF.

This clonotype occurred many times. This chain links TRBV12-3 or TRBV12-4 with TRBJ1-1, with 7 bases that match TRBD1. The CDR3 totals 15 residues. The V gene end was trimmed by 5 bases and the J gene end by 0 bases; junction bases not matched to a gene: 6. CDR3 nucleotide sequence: TGTGCCAGCAGTATGACAGGGACTATGAACACTGAAGCTTTCTTT. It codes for CASSMTGTMNTEAFF.

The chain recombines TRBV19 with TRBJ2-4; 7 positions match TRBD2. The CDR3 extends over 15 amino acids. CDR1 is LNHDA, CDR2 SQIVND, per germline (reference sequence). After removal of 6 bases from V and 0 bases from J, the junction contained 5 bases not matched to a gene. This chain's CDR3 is CASRNAGVAKNIQYF. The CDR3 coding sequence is TGTGCCAGTAGGAACGCGGGGGTAGCCAAAAACATTCAGTACTTC.

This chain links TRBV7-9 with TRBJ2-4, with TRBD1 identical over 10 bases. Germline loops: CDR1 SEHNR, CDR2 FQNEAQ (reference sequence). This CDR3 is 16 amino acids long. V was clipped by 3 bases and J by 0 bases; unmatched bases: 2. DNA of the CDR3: TGTGCCAGCAGCTTGGGACAGGGGCTAGCCAAAAACATTCAGTACTTC. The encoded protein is CASSLGQGLAKNIQYF.

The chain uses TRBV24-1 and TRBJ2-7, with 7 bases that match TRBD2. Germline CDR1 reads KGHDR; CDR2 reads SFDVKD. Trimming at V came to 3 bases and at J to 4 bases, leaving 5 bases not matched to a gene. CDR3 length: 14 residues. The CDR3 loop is CATSDLTSEYEQYF. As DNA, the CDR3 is TGTGCCACCAGTGATCTAACTAGCGAGTACGAGCAGTACTTC.

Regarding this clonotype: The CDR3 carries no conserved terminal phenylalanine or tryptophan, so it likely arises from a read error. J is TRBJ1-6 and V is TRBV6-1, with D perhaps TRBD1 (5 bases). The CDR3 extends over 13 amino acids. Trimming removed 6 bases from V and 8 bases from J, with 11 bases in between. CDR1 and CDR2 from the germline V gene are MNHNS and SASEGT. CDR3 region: CASRTGEDSPLHL. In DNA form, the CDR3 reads TGTGCCAGCAGAACAGGAGAAGATTCACCCCTCCACTTG.

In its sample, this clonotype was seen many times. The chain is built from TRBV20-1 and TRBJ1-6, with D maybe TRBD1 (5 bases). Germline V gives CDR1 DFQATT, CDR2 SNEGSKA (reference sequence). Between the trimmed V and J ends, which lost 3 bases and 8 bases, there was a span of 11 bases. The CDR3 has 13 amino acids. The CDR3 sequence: CSASFEGHSPLHF. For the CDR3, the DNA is TGCAGTGCTAGTTTCGAGGGGCATTCACCCCTCCACTTT.

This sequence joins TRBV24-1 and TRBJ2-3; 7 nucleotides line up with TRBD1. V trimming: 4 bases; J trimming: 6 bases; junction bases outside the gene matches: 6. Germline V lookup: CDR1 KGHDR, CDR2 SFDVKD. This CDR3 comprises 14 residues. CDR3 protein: CATSDSLTGDTQYF. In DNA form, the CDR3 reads TGTGCCACCAGTGACTCGCTGACAGGGGATACGCAGTATTTT.

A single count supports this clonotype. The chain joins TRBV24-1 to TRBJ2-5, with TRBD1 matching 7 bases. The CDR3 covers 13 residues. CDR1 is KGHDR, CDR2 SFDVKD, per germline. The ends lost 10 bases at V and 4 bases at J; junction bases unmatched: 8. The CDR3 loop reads CATNDRAGETQYF. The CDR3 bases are TGTGCCACTAATGACAGGGCAGGAGAGACCCAGTACTTC.

CDR3 sequence: CSVVTRTESSYEQYV. CDR3 nucleotide sequence: TGCAGCGTTGTTACACGTACAGAGAGCTCCTACGAGCAGTACGTC. The chain couples TRBV29-1 to TRBJ2-7, with D unclear. This CDR3 is 15 amino acids long. V lost 4 bases to trimming and J lost 0 bases, with 16 bases between them. Germline values: CDR1 SQVTM, CDR2 ANQGSEA.

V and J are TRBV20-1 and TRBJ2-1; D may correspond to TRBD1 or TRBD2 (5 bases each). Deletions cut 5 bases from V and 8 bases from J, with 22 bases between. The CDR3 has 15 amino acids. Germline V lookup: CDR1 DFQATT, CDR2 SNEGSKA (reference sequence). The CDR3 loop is CSAGSGTGLTYEQFF. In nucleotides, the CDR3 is TGCAGTGCTGGTTCCGGGACGGGCTTAACCTATGAGCAGTTCTTC.

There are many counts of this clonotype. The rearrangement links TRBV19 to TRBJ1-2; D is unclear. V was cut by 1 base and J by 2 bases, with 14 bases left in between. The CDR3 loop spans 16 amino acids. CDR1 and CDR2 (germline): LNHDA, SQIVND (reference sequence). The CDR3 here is CASSIVSWEENYGYTF. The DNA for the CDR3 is TGTGCCAGTAGTATAGTTTCTTGGGAGGAGAACTATGGCTACACCTTC.

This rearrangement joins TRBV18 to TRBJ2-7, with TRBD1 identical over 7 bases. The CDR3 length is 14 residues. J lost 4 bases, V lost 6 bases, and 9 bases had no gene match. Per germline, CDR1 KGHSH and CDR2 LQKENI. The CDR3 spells CASSSSETGYEQYF. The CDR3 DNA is TGTGCCAGCTCCTCCTCGGAGACAGGGTACGAGCAGTACTTC.